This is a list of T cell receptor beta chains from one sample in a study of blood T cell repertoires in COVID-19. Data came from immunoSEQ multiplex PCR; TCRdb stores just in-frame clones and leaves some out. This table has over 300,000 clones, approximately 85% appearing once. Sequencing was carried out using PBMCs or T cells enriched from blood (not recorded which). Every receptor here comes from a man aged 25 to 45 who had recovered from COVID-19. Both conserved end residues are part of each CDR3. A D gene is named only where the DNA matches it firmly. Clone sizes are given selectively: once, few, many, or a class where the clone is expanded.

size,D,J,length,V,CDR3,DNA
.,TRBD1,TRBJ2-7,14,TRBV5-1,CASSFQGAFYEQYF,TGCGCCAGCAGCTTCCAGGGGGCGTTTTACGAGCAGTACTTC
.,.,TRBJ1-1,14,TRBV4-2,CASSPMTGNTEAFF,TGTGCCAGCAGCCCGATGACAGGGAACACTGAAGCTTTCTTT
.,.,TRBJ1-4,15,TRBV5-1,CASSFTAATNEKLFF,TGCGCCAGCAGCTTCACAGCAGCAACTAATGAAAAACTGTTTTTT
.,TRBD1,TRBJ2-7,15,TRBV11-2,CASSFGTGGLYEQYF,TGTGCCAGCAGCTTCGGGACAGGTGGACTCTACGAGCAGTACTTC
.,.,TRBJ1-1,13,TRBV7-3,CATAQGRNTEAFF,TGTGCCACCGCCCAGGGGAGGAACACTGAAGCTTTCTTT
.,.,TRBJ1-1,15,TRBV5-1,CASSRPDAGDTEAFF,TGCGCCAGCAGCCGCCCGGACGCGGGGGACACTGAAGCTTTCTTT
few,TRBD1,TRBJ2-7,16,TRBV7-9,CASSLGTGTGGYEQYF,TGTGCCAGCAGCTTAGGAACCGGGACAGGGGGTTACGAGCAGTACTTC
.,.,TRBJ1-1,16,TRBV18,CASSPMTMTMNTEAFF,TGTGCCAGCTCACCAATGACGATGACAATGAACACTGAAGCTTTCTTT
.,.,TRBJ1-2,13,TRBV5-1,CASSPSGDYGYTF,TGCGCCAGCAGCCCATCAGGGGACTATGGCTACACCTTC
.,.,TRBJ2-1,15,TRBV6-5,CASSYSGGGINEQFF,TGTGCCAGCAGTTACTCAGGGGGGGGTATAAATGAGCAGTTCTTC
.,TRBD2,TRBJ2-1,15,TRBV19,CASSISGALYNEQFF,TGTGCCAGTAGTATTAGCGGGGCCCTATACAATGAGCAGTTCTTC
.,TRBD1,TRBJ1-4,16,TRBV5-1,CASSAGGTGGFEKLFF,TGCGCCAGCAGCGCGGGCGGGACAGGGGGCTTTGAAAAACTGTTTTTT
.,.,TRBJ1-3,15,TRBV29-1,CSVDGLTDSGNTIYF,TGCAGCGTTGACGGACTTACGGACTCTGGAAACACCATATATTTT
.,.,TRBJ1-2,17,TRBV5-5,CPTRRGREGFTGYGYTF,TGTCCGACGAGAAGGGGGAGGGAAGGTTTTACGGGCTATGGCTACACCTTC
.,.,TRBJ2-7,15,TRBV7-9,CASSSGGSAIYEQYF,TGTGCCAGCAGCTCCGGGGGTAGCGCGATCTACGAGCAGTACTTC
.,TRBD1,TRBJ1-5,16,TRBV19,CASTRSGQGEAQPQHF,TGTGCCAGTACCCGATCGGGACAGGGGGAAGCCCAGCCCCAGCATTTT
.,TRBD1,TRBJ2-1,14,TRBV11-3,CASSLSGGENEQFF,TGTGCCAGCAGCTTGTCAGGGGGAGAAAATGAGCAGTTCTTC
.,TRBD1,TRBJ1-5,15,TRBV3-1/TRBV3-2,CASSQEQGVYQPQHF,TGTGCCAGCAGCCAAGAGCAGGGGGTATATCAGCCCCAGCATTTT
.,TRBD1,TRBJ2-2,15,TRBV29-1,CSVETGGRNTGELFF,TGCAGCGTCGAAACAGGGGGACGGAACACCGGGGAGCTGTTTTTT
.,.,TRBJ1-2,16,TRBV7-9,CASSLAGGGANYGYTF,TGTGCCAGCAGCTTAGCAGGTGGAGGGGCTAACTATGGCTACACCTTC
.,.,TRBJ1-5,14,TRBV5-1,CASSLGQLDQPQHF,TGCGCCAGCAGCTTGGGACAGTTAGATCAGCCCCAGCATTTT
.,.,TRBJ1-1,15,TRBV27,CASSLWGGEMIEAFF,TGTGCCAGCAGTTTATGGGGGGGGGAAATGATTGAAGCTTTCTTT
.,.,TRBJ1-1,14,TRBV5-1,CASSLETENTEAFF,TGCGCCAGCAGCTTGGAGACAGAGAACACTGAAGCTTTCTTT
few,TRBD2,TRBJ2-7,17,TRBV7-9,CASSLVATSGGAYEQYF,TGTGCCAGCAGCTTAGTGGCAACTAGCGGGGGAGCCTACGAGCAGTACTTC
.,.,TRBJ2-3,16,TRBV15,CATSRENPDLATTQYF,TGTGCCACCAGCAGAGAGAACCCAGATCTAGCGACCACGCAGTATTTT
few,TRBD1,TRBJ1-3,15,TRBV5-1,CASSPGQGYGNTIYF,TGCGCCAGCAGCCCCGGACAGGGCTATGGAAACACCATATATTTT
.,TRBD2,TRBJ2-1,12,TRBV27,CASSGTNNEQFF,TGTGCCAGCAGCGGGACTAACAATGAGCAGTTCTTC
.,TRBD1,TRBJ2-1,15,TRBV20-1,CSASPGQRIDNEQFF,TGCAGTGCAAGTCCGGGACAGAGGATAGACAATGAGCAGTTCTTC
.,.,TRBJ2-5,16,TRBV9,CASSPQGGTYQETQYF,TGTGCCAGCAGCCCCCAGGGCGGGACGTACCAAGAGACCCAGTACTTC
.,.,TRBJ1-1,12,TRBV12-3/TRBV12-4,CASGRQNTEAFF,TGTGCCAGCGGGCGACAGAACACTGAAGCTTTCTTT
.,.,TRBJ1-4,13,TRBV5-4,CASSSQYNEKLFF,TGTGCCAGCAGCTCCCAGTATAATGAAAAACTGTTTTTT
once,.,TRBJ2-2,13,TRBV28,CASSLGGTGELFF,TGTGCCAGCAGTCTAGGGGGTACCGGGGAGCTGTTTTTT
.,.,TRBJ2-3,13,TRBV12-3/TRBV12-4,CAVGRGSTDTQYF,TGTGCCGTCGGACGGGGTAGCACAGATACGCAGTATTTT
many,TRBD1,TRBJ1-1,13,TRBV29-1,CSVLTGEGPEAFF,TGCAGCGTTTTAACAGGGGAAGGACCTGAAGCTTTCTTT